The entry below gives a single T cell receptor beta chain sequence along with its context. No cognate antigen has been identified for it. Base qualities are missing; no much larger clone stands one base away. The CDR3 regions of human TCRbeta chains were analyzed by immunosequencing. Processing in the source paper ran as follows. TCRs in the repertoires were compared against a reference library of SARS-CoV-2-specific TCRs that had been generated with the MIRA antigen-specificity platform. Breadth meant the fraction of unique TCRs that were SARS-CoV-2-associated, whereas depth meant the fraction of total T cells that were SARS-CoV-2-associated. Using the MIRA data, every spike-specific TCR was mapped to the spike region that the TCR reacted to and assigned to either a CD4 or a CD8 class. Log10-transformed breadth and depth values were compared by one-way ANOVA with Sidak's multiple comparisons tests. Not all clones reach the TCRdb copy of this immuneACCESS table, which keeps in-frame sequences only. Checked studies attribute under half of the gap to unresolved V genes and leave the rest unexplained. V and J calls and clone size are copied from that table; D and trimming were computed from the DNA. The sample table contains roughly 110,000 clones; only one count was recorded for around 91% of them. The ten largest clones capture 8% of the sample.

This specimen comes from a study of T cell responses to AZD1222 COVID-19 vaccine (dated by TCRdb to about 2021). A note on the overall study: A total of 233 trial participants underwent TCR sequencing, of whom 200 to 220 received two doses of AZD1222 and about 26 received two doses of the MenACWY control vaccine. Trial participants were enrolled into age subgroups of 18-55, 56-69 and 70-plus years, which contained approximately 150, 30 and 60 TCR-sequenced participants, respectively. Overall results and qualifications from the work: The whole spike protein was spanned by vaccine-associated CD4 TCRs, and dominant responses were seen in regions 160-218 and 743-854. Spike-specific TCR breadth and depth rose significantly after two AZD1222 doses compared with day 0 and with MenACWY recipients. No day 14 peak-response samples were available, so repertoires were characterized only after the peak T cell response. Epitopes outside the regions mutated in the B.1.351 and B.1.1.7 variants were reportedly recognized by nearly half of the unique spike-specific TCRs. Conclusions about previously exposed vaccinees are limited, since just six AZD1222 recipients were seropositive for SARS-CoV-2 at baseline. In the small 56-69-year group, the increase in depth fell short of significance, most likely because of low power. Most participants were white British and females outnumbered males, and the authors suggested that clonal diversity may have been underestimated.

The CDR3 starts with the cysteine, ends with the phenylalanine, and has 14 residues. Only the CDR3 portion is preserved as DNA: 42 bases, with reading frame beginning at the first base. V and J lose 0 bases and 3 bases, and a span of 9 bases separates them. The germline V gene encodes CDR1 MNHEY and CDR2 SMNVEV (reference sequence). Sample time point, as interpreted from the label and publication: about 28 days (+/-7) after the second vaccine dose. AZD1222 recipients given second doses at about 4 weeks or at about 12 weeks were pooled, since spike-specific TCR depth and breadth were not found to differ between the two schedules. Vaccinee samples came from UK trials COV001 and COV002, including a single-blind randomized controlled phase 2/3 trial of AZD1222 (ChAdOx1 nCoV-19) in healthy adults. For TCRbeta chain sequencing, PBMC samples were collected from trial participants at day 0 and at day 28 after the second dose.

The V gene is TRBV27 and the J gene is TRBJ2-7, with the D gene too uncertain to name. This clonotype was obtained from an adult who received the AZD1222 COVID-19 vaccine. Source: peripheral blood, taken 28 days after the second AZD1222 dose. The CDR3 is CASSLSLSNYEQYF. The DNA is TGTGCCAGCAGTTTATCCCTATCTAACTACGAGCAGTACTTC.